Presented here are 27 T cell receptor beta chains from one specimen sequenced in a study of T cells in localized non-small cell lung cancer. TCRdb keeps only in-frame clones here, not all; method: immunoSEQ multiplex PCR. The data hold over a thousand clones, with about 25% observed a single time. The sequenced sample was lung tumor tissue, obtained before any cancer treatment. All receptors derive from a female donor older than 55 with stage III squamous cell lung carcinoma.

The genes are TRBV30 and TRBJ1-2; D possibly corresponds to TRBD1 (6 bases). V lost 1 base to trimming and J lost 3 bases, with 15 bases between them. This CDR3 spans 15 amino acids. Germline lookup yields CDR1 GTSNPN and CDR2 SVGIG (reference sequence). Here the CDR3 reads CAWSDDLTGYYGYTF. The CDR3 bases are TGTGCCTGGAGTGACGACTTGACAGGCTACTATGGCTACACCTTC.

This clone was seen only a few times. V is TRBV11-3 and J is TRBJ2-1; TRBD1 might be the D (5 bases). V dropped 6 bases and J dropped 5 bases, with 23 bases sitting between them. CDR1 SGHNT and CDR2 YENEEA come from the germline V gene. This CDR3 is 17 amino acids long. Here the CDR3 DNA reads TGTGCCAGCAGATTATCCAGGGATACCTTCTGGCACAATGAGCAGTTCTTC. Encoded protein: CASRLSRDTFWHNEQFF.

This clone is judged large (0.1 to 1%). The rearrangement links TRBV9 to TRBJ1-3; a possible D gene is TRBD1 (6 bases). This CDR3 has 12 residues. Trimming removed 5 bases from V and 7 bases from J, with 10 bases in between. CDR1 and CDR2 from the germline V gene are SGDLS and YYNGEE. CDR3 coding DNA: TGTGCCAGCAGTGAACAGGGCAACACCATATATTTT. Translating gives CASSEQGNTIYF.

The chain links TRBV7-6 to TRBJ1-1, with D possibly TRBD1 on 5 matching bases. Germline values: CDR1 SGHVS, CDR2 FNYEAQ. V dropped 1 base and J dropped 1 base, with 7 bases sitting between them. The CDR3 consists of 14 residues. The CDR3 DNA reads as TGTGCCAGCAGCTTAGGACAGCCGAACACTGAAGCTTTCTTT. It codes for CASSLGQPNTEAFF.

This rearrangement joins TRBV30 to TRBJ1-2; 7 bases align to TRBD1. This CDR3 contains 13 residues. The J segment lost 1 base and the V segment lost 2 bases, leaving 1 base of the junction unmatched. Germline V gives CDR1 GTSNPN, CDR2 SVGIG (reference sequence). In DNA, the CDR3 is TGTGCCTGGAGTCAGGGGGATAACTATGGCTACACCTTC. Translated, it gives CAWSQGDNYGYTF.

In this sample, this clone turned up a few times. This sequence joins TRBV6-8 and TRBJ1-5, with 8 bases aligning to TRBD1. The junction had 10 bases not matched to a gene; V was cut back by 6 bases and J by 3 bases. There are 16 residues in the CDR3. Germline V CDR1 and CDR2: MNHGY, SAAAGT. Written as DNA, the CDR3 is TGTGCCAGCAGCAGGACCGGGACAGGCTTCAATCAGCCCCAGCATTTT. The encoded protein is CASSRTGTGFNQPQHF.

In its sample, this clone was seen a few times. The rearrangement links TRBV11-3 to TRBJ1-4, with D possibly being TRBD1 (5 bases). The V end lost 3 bases, the J end lost 4 bases, and 12 bases lay between the germline ends. The CDR3 has 15 residues. The germline gives CDR1 SGHNT, CDR2 YENEEA. The CDR3 bases are TGTGCCAGCAGCTTGGGGGGAGGGAGTAATGAAAAACTGTTTTTT. As protein: CASSLGGGSNEKLFF. The entire variable domain, with the rest obtained from reference TRBV11-3 and TRBJ1-4, is as follows: EAGVVQSPRYKIIEKKQPVAFWCNPISGHNTLYWYLQNLGQGPELLIRYENEEAVDDSQLPKDRFSAERLKGVDSTLKIQPAELGDSAVYLCASSLGGGSNEKLFFGSGTQLSVL.

This clone was detected only a few times. This sequence joins TRBV28 and TRBJ1-3; TRBD1 matches at 8 bases. V shed 7 bases and J 3 bases; nucleotides not matched to a gene: 8. The germline CDR1 and CDR2 sequences are MDHEN and SYDVKM. The CDR3 extends over 15 amino acids. CDR3 in DNA: TGTGCCAGCACCTTATCCGGACAGGGTGGAAACACCATATATTTT. Protein sequence: CASTLSGQGGNTIYF. Combining the CDR3 with reference TRBV28 and TRBJ1-3 gives the whole variable domain DVKVTQSSRYLVKRTGEKVFLECVQDMDHENMFWYRQDPGLGLRLIYFSYDVKMKEKGDIPEGYSVSREKKERFSLILESASTNQTSMYLCASTLSGQGGNTIYFGEGSWLTVV.

The V call is TRBV19, the J call TRBJ2-2; D is perhaps TRBD2 (7 bases). Per the germline V gene, CDR1 is LNHDA and CDR2 is SQIVND (reference sequence). This CDR3 has 15 residues. Trimming cost V 7 bases and J 11 bases, with 23 bases left between them. Here the CDR3 reads CASIPTGGPYRELFF. The CDR3 nucleotides read TGTGCCAGTATCCCGACGGGGGGCCCGTACAGAGAGCTGTTTTTT.

V usage is TRBV9 and J usage is TRBJ1-3; TRBD1 is a possible D gene (5 bases). This CDR3 region has 14 residues. Germline values: CDR1 SGDLS, CDR2 YYNGEE. The V end lost 0 bases, the J end lost 4 bases, and 8 bases lay between the germline ends. Here the CDR3 DNA reads TGTGCCAGCAGCGTAGCTCCAGGGGGAAACACCATATATTTT. Translation: CASSVAPGGNTIYF.

This chain's CDR3 is CASSYSVSGSYEQYF. The CDR3 coding sequence is TGTGCCAGCAGTTACTCGGTTAGCGGGAGCTACGAGCAGTACTTC. This chain links TRBV6-8 with TRBJ2-7; 9 bases line up with TRBD2. With 0 bases clipped from V and 3 bases from J, the junction kept 3 bases outside the gene matches. Germline values: CDR1 MNHGY, CDR2 SAAAGT. CDR3 length: 15 residues.

The chain has TRBV6-8 and TRBJ2-7; 7 bases map to TRBD1. CDR1 MNHGY and CDR2 SAAAGT come from the germline V gene. J lost 6 bases, V lost 5 bases, and 13 bases had no gene match. This CDR3 spans 15 amino acids. The CDR3: CASSGLRGTQSEQYF. The CDR3 region has the DNA TGTGCCAGCAGTGGACTCAGGGGGACGCAATCCGAGCAGTACTTC.

The chain combines TRBV30 with TRBJ1-1, with 7 bases aligning to TRBD1. Germline V gene sequence: CDR1 GTSNPN, CDR2 SVGIG (reference sequence). V lost 4 bases to trimming and J lost 4 bases; unmatched junction nucleotides: 6. CDR3 length: 13 residues. The CDR3 DNA is TGTGCCTGGACAGGGGGAATTGGCACTGAAGCTTTCTTT. As protein: CAWTGGIGTEAFF.

This clone came up a few times. The chain couples TRBV19 to TRBJ2-7; D is unresolved. This CDR3 is 13 amino acids long. Trimming took 10 bases from V and 3 from J, leaving 16 bases between them. Germline lookup yields CDR1 LNHDA and CDR2 SQIVND (reference sequence). CDR3 in amino acids: CATRRDEDYEQYF. CDR3 sequence (DNA): TGTGCCACTCGCCGAGACGAGGACTACGAGCAGTACTTC.

The chain combines TRBV11-3 with TRBJ2-3, with D maybe TRBD2 (6 bases). Germline V CDR1 and CDR2: SGHNT, YENEEA. The CDR3 totals 15 residues. V was cut by 2 bases and J by 3 bases, with 12 bases left in between. Here the CDR3 reads CASSLRRARTDTQYF. The CDR3 nucleotides are TGTGCCAGCAGCTTACGGAGGGCGAGGACAGATACGCAGTATTTT.

The rearrangement links TRBV19 to TRBJ1-5; 7 bases fit TRBD1. J lost 4 bases, V lost 5 bases, and 5 bases had no gene match. Germline V CDR1 and CDR2: LNHDA, SQIVND (reference sequence). The CDR3 has 14 residues. The CDR3 DNA reads TGTGCCAGTAGTTCCCCAGGGGGGAATCAGCCCCAGCATTTT. This translates into CASSSPGGNQPQHF. The variable domain in full, completed from reference TRBV19 and TRBJ1-5, reads DGGITQSPKYLFRKEGQNVTLSCEQNLNHDAMYWYRQDPGQGLRLIYYSQIVNDFQKGDIAEGYSVSREKKESFPLTVTSAQKNPTAFYLCASSSPGGNQPQHFGDGTRLSIL.

This chain links TRBV18 with TRBJ2-3; D may be TRBD2 (6 bases). Trimming removed 6 bases from V and 2 bases from J, with 18 bases in between. Germline V gives CDR1 KGHSH, CDR2 LQKENI. The CDR3 consists of 16 residues. DNA of the CDR3: TGTGCCAGCTCCCCCTCCCGGGAGATCGTCACAGATACGCAGTATTTT. Its translation: CASSPSREIVTDTQYF. The full variable domain, in which reference TRBV18 and TRBJ2-3 provide the parts outside the CDR3, is NAGVMQNPRHLVRRRGQEARLRCSPMKGHSHVYWYRQLPEEGLKFMVYLQKENIIDESGMPKERFSAEFPKEGPSILRIQQVVRGDSAAYFCASSPSREIVTDTQYFGPGTRLTVL.

V gene TRBV15 combines with J gene TRBJ2-3; TRBD2 matches 8 bases. CDR1 and CDR2 from the germline V gene are LNHNV and YYDKDF (reference sequence). The ends lost 5 bases at V and 1 base at J; junction bases unmatched: 5. The CDR3 runs to 15 residues. CDR3 bases: TGTGCCACCAGCTATAGCGGGGTCCGCACAGATACGCAGTATTTT. Its protein is CATSYSGVRTDTQYF.

This clone has just a few counts. The rearrangement uses TRBV11-3 and TRBJ2-3; TRBD2 agrees at 7 bases. Germline V lookup: CDR1 SGHNT, CDR2 YENEEA. This CDR3 spans 18 amino acids. Trimming at V came to 4 bases and at J to 6 bases, leaving 19 bases not matched to a gene. CDR3 sequence: CASSSIGRLAGKGDTQYF. CDR3 bases: TGTGCCAGCAGCTCAATCGGTCGACTAGCAGGGAAAGGGGATACGCAGTATTTT.

The chain carries TRBV30 and TRBJ2-1; TRBD2 matches 10 bases. The CDR3 length is 14 residues. The ends lost 0 bases at V and 9 bases at J; junction bases unmatched: 5. The germline V gene encodes CDR1 GTSNPN and CDR2 SVGIG (reference sequence). The CDR3 DNA sequence: TGTGCCTGGAGTGTACTAGCGGGGTTTGGTGAGCAGTTCTTC. Amino acids: CAWSVLAGFGEQFF.

There are a few counts of this clone. The chain links TRBV29-1 to TRBJ2-1; 14 nucleotides agree with TRBD2. The junction had 2 bases not matched to a gene; V was cut back by 4 bases and J by 6 bases. The CDR3 length is 14 residues. Germline V gene sequence: CDR1 SQVTM, CDR2 ANQGSEA. The CDR3 sequence is CSVVGLAGVNEQFF. The CDR3 region has the DNA TGCAGCGTTGTGGGACTAGCGGGGGTCAATGAGCAGTTCTTC.

V is TRBV19 and J is TRBJ1-2; TRBD1 matches 8 bases. V lost 6 bases, J lost 4 bases, and 13 bases stayed unmatched. The CDR3 runs 16 residues. Germline lookup yields CDR1 LNHDA and CDR2 SQIVND (reference sequence). CDR3 sequence reads: CASRLGGQGSLYGYTF. CDR3 sequence (DNA): TGTGCCAGTAGACTGGGTGGACAGGGAAGTCTCTATGGCTACACCTTC.

CDR3 sequence (DNA): TGCAGCGTTTTCTCAGGGGCGGGCTACGAGCAGTACTTC. It encodes CSVFSGAGYEQYF. V gene TRBV29-1 combines with J gene TRBJ2-7; TRBD1 might be the D (6 bases). V was trimmed by 5 bases and J by 3 bases, leaving 14 bases between them. The CDR3 length is 13 residues. Germline assignment: CDR1 SQVTM and CDR2 ANQGSEA.

This clone has only a few counts. The chain links TRBV19 to TRBJ2-7, with D possibly being TRBD2 (5 bases). Trimming removed 5 bases at V and 5 bases at J, with 22 bases between. The CDR3 has 16 residues. The V gene's germline CDR1 is LNHDA and CDR2 SQIVND (reference sequence). The CDR3: CASSRLLVSPPDEQYF. The CDR3 bases are TGTGCCAGTAGTCGTTTACTAGTCTCTCCTCCGGACGAGCAGTACTTC.

The V gene is TRBV19, the J gene TRBJ2-3; TRBD2 matches at 8 bases. Losses at the gene ends were 5 bases for V and 2 bases for J; bases not matched to a gene: 3. CDR1 LNHDA and CDR2 SQIVND come from the germline V gene (reference sequence). This CDR3 comprises 14 residues. CDR3 in DNA: TGTGCCAGTAGTCGGGGGGGCGCCACAGATACGCAGTATTTT. Its protein product is CASSRGGATDTQYF.

In its sample, this clone was seen a few times. The CDR3 region has the DNA TGTGCCAGCAGTTACGAGTCGGTCAGCTCCTACGAGCAGTACTTC. Encoded protein: CASSYESVSSYEQYF. The chain uses TRBV6-8 and TRBJ2-7, with D hard to call. Trimming cost V 2 bases and J 0 bases, with 11 bases left between them. CDR3 length: 15 residues. The germline V gene has CDR1 MNHGY and CDR2 SAAAGT.

This clone is categorized as hyperexpanded. The chain joins TRBV7-2 to TRBJ2-5; D gene ambiguous. Trimming left V 5 bases short and J 5 bases short, with 12 bases between. This CDR3 is 13 amino acids long. Germline CDR1 and CDR2: SGHTA and FQGNSA. CDR3 loop: CASSPEIVETQYF. CDR3 coding DNA: TGTGCCAGCAGCCCCGAGATTGTGGAGACCCAGTACTTC.